This T cell receptor (beta chain) was found in a study of blood T cell repertoires in COVID-19 (dated by TCRdb to between 2020 and 2021). Looking at the study overall: Samples from collaborators originated in the United States, Italy and Spain and spanned both the acute and convalescent phases of COVID-19. The repertoires were released in a freely available public database meant as a resource for research on the immune response to SARS-CoV-2. The dataset comprised deeply sampled blood TCRbeta repertoires from subjects exposed to, actively infected with, or recovered from COVID-19. HLA class I and class II types, where available, came from metadata supplied by the sample provider rather than from assay-based typing. The sample metadata nearly always contained a de-identified subject ID, COVID-19 status, age in years and sex. Samples were obtained from the ongoing ImmuneRACE study (first 160 participants) and from approximately 1,200 subjects provided by 6 global collaborators. The material from the prospective study consisted of cDNA or gDNA derived from T cells, B-cell-depleted T cells, or PBMCs. Summary of the overall study and its limitations: How much clinical and demographic metadata was included differed by source and by participant, and the metadata was provided uncurated.

CDR3 length: 13 amino acids, cysteine to phenylalanine. Only the CDR3 DNA stays, 39 bases, in frame from base 1. CDR1 and CDR2, per the germline V gene (reference sequence), are LNHDA and SQIVND. V gives up 3 bases and J gives up 3 bases, and the segment between their germline ends measures 6 bases. The immunoSEQ Assay, a bias-controlled multiplex PCR, was used to amplify TCRbeta CDR3 regions from genomic DNA. Turning to the authors' computational methods: The number of nucleated cells in each sample was estimated by amplification of reference gene primers within the assay. Sequence reads were collapsed and filtered to measure the absolute abundance of every unique TCRbeta CDR3 rearrangement. Productive Simpson clonality was computed per sample as the square root of Simpson's diversity index over productive rearrangements. Imported from immuneACCESS, the table was reduced by TCRdb to in-frame sequences with V and J called. These copies leave out some clones; in studies compared against another copy, an unresolved V gene accounts for under half, and the cause of the remainder is not known. That table is the source of V, J and clone size, and D and trimming were worked out from the DNA. For this sample there are 150,000 to 200,000 clones; 65% to 80% appear just once. The ten largest make up around a sixth of the sample.

Participants in the prospective study were aged roughly 18 to 95 years, lived in 24 United States geographic areas, and enrolled through a virtual design. Cohort assignment in the prospective study relied on participant-reported clinical history from a screening survey and a study questionnaire. Each participant in the prospective study had whole blood, serum and a nasopharyngeal or oropharyngeal swab collected by mobile phlebotomists. Prospective study participants could optionally give additional blood draws and questionnaires over a roughly 2-month period. Blood samples from the prospective study were shipped frozen or at room temperature prior to DNA extraction. Details on this clone: Its antigen target is currently unknown. Nothing much larger sits one base from this clone, and base qualities are not available.

The TCR originated in a woman aged 45-60 years with acute COVID-19. What was sequenced was PBMCs or T cells enriched from blood (not recorded which). Recombination connected TRBV19 to TRBJ1-5, and the D gene may be TRBD1, 6 bases matching. The DNA sequence is given as TGTGCCAGTAGTATGGGGGCCAATCAGCCCCAGCATTTT. Its coded protein is CASSMGANQPQHF.